This T cell receptor beta chain is from a study of monozygotic twins with cystic fibrosis. Study findings and constraints: Unrelated CF individuals shared fewer identical clonotypes than monozygotic CF twins. In 13 of 16 pairs, V gene usage was closest to the co-twin's. The repertoire was suggested to be naive-dominated, clonality median roughly 0.0091.

Germline loops: CDR1 SNHLY, CDR2 FYNNEI. V lost 7 bases and J lost 0, with 19 bases in between. This CDR3 region has 17 residues. Clones were sequenced by immunoSEQ multiplex PCR, and TCRdb holds only the in-frame ones, with some missing. The sample comprises around 35,000 clones, over 75% of which are singletons, and under 2% rests with the top ten. A remark on this clone: The antigen remains unidentified.

V usage is TRBV2 and J usage is TRBJ1-3; no firm D call. The sample comprised blood. The TCR originated in a girl aged 2-10 years with cystic fibrosis. CDR3 nucleotide sequence: TGTGCCAGCAAGAAGACACTCCCGGCTTTCTCTGGAAACACCATATATTTT. Its protein is CASKKTLPAFSGNTIYF.